This T cell receptor beta chain stems from a study of response to subunit inactivated influenza vaccine. TCRdb itself ran the RT-PCR reads through MiXCR, one entry per CDR3 protein. The sample lists about 570,000 distinct CDR3 sequences, about 11% occurring once. The data were also submitted as part of a second study, on T cells expressing NK-cell markers. According to that study: TCR beta libraries carry UMIs added by 5'RACE template switching.

This clonotype originated in a man in his forties or fifties who received an inactivated influenza vaccine. The sample in question was PBMCs from blood, obtained on the day of vaccination.

The CDR3 DNA sequence: TGTGCCAGCAGCTCCCCTGGCTCAAGGAGCTATGGCTACACCTTC. As protein: CASSSPGSRSYGYTF. The chain employs TRBV12-3 or TRBV12-4 and TRBJ1-2, with no clear D. There are 15 residues in the CDR3. Trimming left V 6 bases short and J 4 bases short, with 18 bases between.